The 21 T cell receptor beta chains listed next were all sequenced from one sample in a study of T-cell memory formation after mild COVID-19. TCRdb processed the 5' RACE reads anew with MiXCR; each CDR3 protein has one entry. The sample consists of 210,000 or so distinct CDR3 sequences, about 10% of them appearing once. Sequencing input: PBMCs or a T cell subset sorted from them (not recorded which). These TCRs come from a man aged 18 to 30 who had mild COVID-19 (a few samples of this study predate the infection). Cell type and time point are not known.

The J gene is TRBJ2-7, the V gene TRBV6-5, with a tentative D call TRBD2 (6 bases). V was trimmed by 8 bases and J by 4 bases, leaving 9 bases between them. From germline, CDR1 is MNHEY and CDR2 SVGAGI. The CDR3 is made up of 11 amino acids. CDR3 sequence: CASGGTYEQYV. The CDR3 DNA sequence: TGTGCCAGCGGGGGGACTTACGAGCAGTACGTC.

In this sample, this clonotype turned up a few times. J is TRBJ2-1 and V is TRBV6-5, with 11 positions matching TRBD2. The V and J ends lost 6 bases and 4 bases, in that order; junction bases with no gene match: 5. The CDR3 length is 15 residues. Looked up from germline, CDR1 is MNHEY and CDR2 is SVGAGI. The CDR3 is CASSGGTSGYNEQFF. The CDR3 DNA is TGTGCCAGCAGCGGCGGGACTAGCGGTTACAATGAGCAGTTCTTC.

This clonotype was seen more than once but under ten times. J is TRBJ1-1 and V is TRBV12-3 or TRBV12-4, with a weak D call TRBD1 (5 bases). The CDR3 length is 13 residues. Deletions cut 5 bases from V and 3 bases from J, with 10 bases between. The CDR3 bases are TGTGCCAGCAGTATGACACAGGACACTGAAGCTTTCTTT. Translated, it gives CASSMTQDTEAFF.

The V call is TRBV5-6, the J call TRBJ1-2; the match to TRBD1 covers 10 bases. This CDR3 has 14 amino acids. The germline V gene has CDR1 SGHDT and CDR2 YYEEEE. J gave up 6 bases and V 4 bases, and 6 bases lay outside the gene matches. The CDR3 DNA follows: TGTGCCAGCAGCCTCGGGACAGGGGCTGATGGCTACACCTTC. It encodes CASSLGTGADGYTF.

The chain carries TRBV7-8 and TRBJ1-5; 7 nucleotides line up with TRBD1. CDR1 and CDR2 from the germline V gene are SGHVS and FQNEAQ. The V segment lost 3 bases and the J segment 3 bases; nucleotides outside the gene matches: 5. CDR3 length equals 15 residues. CDR3: CASSLTGQPNQPQHF. CDR3 coding DNA: TGTGCCAGCAGCTTGACGGGACAGCCCAATCAGCCCCAGCATTTT.

This chain links TRBV12-3 or TRBV12-4 with TRBJ2-4; the match to TRBD1 covers 10 bases. Trimming took 7 bases from V and 9 from J; bases not matched to a gene: 6. CDR3 size: 13 residues. CDR3 DNA sequence: TGTGCCAGCACCAGACAGGGGGCTGGCATTCAGTACTTC. Translating it yields CASTRQGAGIQYF.

A few counts support this clonotype. The rearrangement joins TRBV7-2 to TRBJ1-4; 8 positions agree with TRBD1. The CDR3 is 14 residues long. Trimming at V came to 5 bases and at J to 8 bases, leaving 7 bases not matched to a gene. The germline V gene encodes CDR1 SGHTA and CDR2 FQGNSA. In nucleotides, the CDR3 is TGTGCCAGCAGCCGAAGACAGGGGCAAGAAAAACTGTTTTTT. Translating it yields CASSRRQGQEKLFF. The complete variable domain, with remaining parts taken from reference TRBV7-2 and TRBJ1-4, reads GAGVSQSPSNKVTEKGKDVELRCDPISGHTALYWYRQSLGQGLEFLIYFQGNSAPDKSGLPSDRFSAERTGGSVSTLTIQRTQQEDSAVYLCASSRRQGQEKLFFGSGTQLSVL.

J is TRBJ1-5 and V is TRBV12-3 or TRBV12-4, with D uncertain. V was cut by 3 bases and J by 5 bases, with 8 bases left in between. The CDR3 runs 13 residues. The CDR3 DNA reads TGTGCCAGCAGTTTGGGCTACGATCAGCCCCAGCATTTT. Protein: CASSLGYDQPQHF.

This clonotype was found many times. The chain employs TRBV7-6 and TRBJ2-3; 8 positions agree with TRBD2. The J segment lost 0 bases and the V segment lost 4 bases, leaving 3 bases of the junction unmatched. From germline, CDR1 is SGHVS and CDR2 FNYEAQ. The CDR3 length is 15 residues. As DNA, the CDR3 is TGTGCCAGCAGCTCCGGGGGGGCTAGCACAGATACGCAGTATTTT. Translating it yields CASSSGGASTDTQYF.

In this sample, this clonotype turned up many times. The chain combines TRBV5-1 with TRBJ2-1, with 9 bases that match TRBD1. The CDR3 covers 14 residues. Germline V CDR1 and CDR2: SGHRS, YFSETQ. J lost 9 bases, V lost 4 bases, and 8 bases had no gene match. CDR3 residues: CASSPDRGTAEQFF. The DNA of the CDR3 is TGCGCCAGCAGCCCCGACAGGGGGACTGCTGAGCAGTTCTTC.

The CDR3 loop reads CASSPGPREQYF. CDR3 nucleotides: TGTGCCAGCAGCCCGGGGCCGCGGGAGCAGTACTTC. V gene TRBV3-1 combines with J gene TRBJ2-7, with D perhaps being TRBD1 or TRBD2 (5 bases each). Trimming cost V 4 bases and J 7 bases, with 11 bases left between them. The germline CDR1 and CDR2 sequences are LGHDT and YNNKEL (reference sequence). CDR3 length equals 12 residues.

The CDR3 region has the DNA TGCGCCAGCAGCCAGCGGGGACCGAACACCGGGGAGCTGTTTTTT. It codes for CASSQRGPNTGELFF. The J gene is TRBJ2-2, the V gene TRBV5-1, with 7 bases that match TRBD2. From germline, CDR1 is SGHRS and CDR2 YFSETQ. Trimming cost V 4 bases and J 0 bases; bases outside gene matches: 3. This CDR3 is built from 15 residues.

The chain links TRBV5-1 to TRBJ1-2, with 8 bases aligning to TRBD1. This CDR3 contains 14 residues. Germline trimming cut 1 base from V and 4 bases from J; bases unmatched to any gene: 3. Germline V gene lookup returns CDR1 SGHRS and CDR2 YFSETQ. The CDR3: CASSLFDRGYGYTF. The DNA of the CDR3 is TGCGCCAGCAGCTTGTTCGACAGGGGCTATGGCTACACCTTC.

This clonotype has a count of ten or more. V is TRBV5-6 and J is TRBJ2-7; D is unresolved. Trimming pared 0 bases from V and 4 bases from J, leaving 2 bases between. Germline-derived CDR1 and CDR2 are SGHDT and YYEEEE. The CDR3 sequence is 11 residues long. This chain's CDR3 is CASSLAYEQYV. The CDR3 nucleotides read TGTGCCAGCAGCTTGGCGTACGAGCAGTACGTC.

V is TRBV5-4 and J is TRBJ2-4, with a tentative D call TRBD1 (5 bases). The V and J ends lost 0 bases and 2 bases respectively, with 9 bases between them. The CDR3 is 15 amino acids. CDR1 and CDR2 (germline): SGHNT, YYREEE (reference sequence). CDR3 nucleotides: TGTGCCAGCAGCTTGGATCAGGGAACCAAAAACATTCAGTACTTC. Protein sequence: CASSLDQGTKNIQYF.

J is TRBJ2-5 and V is TRBV6-5, with TRBD2 as a possible D gene (6 bases). The germline CDR1 and CDR2 sequences are MNHEY and SVGAGI. The V end was cut by 6 bases, the J end by 5 bases, with 13 bases between. This CDR3 spans 13 amino acids. CDR3 coding DNA: TGTGCCAGCAGCACCCCGGGGACTGAGACCCAGTACTTC. Translation gives CASSTPGTETQYF.

This clonotype was counted a few times. The V and J genes are TRBV10-3 and TRBJ2-5, with 9 bases fitting TRBD2. CDR3 size: 16 residues. The V segment lost 4 bases and the J segment 0 bases; nucleotides outside the gene matches: 6. CDR1 and CDR2 from the germline V gene are ENHRY and SYGVKD. CDR3 sequence reads: CAISGGIAGDQETQYF. CDR3 bases: TGTGCCATCAGTGGGGGTATAGCGGGGGACCAAGAGACCCAGTACTTC.

The chain uses TRBV5-5 and TRBJ2-7; D perhaps matches TRBD1 (6 bases). The ends were cut back, 5 bases at V and 7 bases at J, with 22 bases in the middle. This CDR3 is built from 15 residues. CDR1 is SGHKS, CDR2 YYEKEE, per germline (reference sequence). The CDR3 is CASSWALTGREEQYF. CDR3 nucleotides: TGTGCCAGCAGTTGGGCTTTGACAGGTAGAGAAGAGCAGTACTTC.

The J gene is TRBJ2-1, the V gene TRBV6-5; 12 bases align to TRBD2. This CDR3 spans 15 amino acids. Germline assignment: CDR1 MNHEY and CDR2 SVGAGI. J gave up 6 bases and V 6 bases, and 6 bases lay outside the gene matches. For the CDR3, the DNA is TGTGCCAGCAGATCCGGACTAGCGGGGTCCAATGAGCAGTTCTTC. It encodes CASRSGLAGSNEQFF.

Only a few counts were recorded for this clonotype. This chain links TRBV20-1 with TRBJ2-7, with 13 bases that match TRBD2. Germline-derived CDR1 and CDR2 are DFQATT and SNEGSKA (reference sequence). V lost 6 bases, J lost 0 bases, and 2 bases stayed unmatched. The CDR3 covers 14 residues. DNA for the CDR3: TGCAGTGCGGGACTAGCGGGGATCTCCTACGAGCAGTACGTC. It translates to CSAGLAGISYEQYV.

This clonotype was seen a handful of times. The DNA for the CDR3 is TGCAGTGCTAAGACGGCGGGGGTCTACGAGCAGTACTTC. Its translation is CSAKTAGVYEQYF. The gene calls are TRBV20-1 and TRBJ2-7, with TRBD2 matching over 7 bases. The J segment lost 3 bases and the V segment lost 4 bases, leaving 6 bases of the junction unmatched. This CDR3 contains 13 residues. The germline V gene has CDR1 DFQATT and CDR2 SNEGSKA (reference sequence).